This T cell receptor (beta chain) was observed in a study of T cells in Graves' hyperthyroidism and ophthalmopathy. The investigators amplified TCR beta CDR3 regions from RNA transcripts. Using the HTBI primer set, a first-round RT-PCR was run on the TCR CDR3. TCRdb reprocessed the multiplex PCR reads with MiXCR, giving one entry per CDR3 protein. The table lists under 750,000 distinct CDR3 sequences, about 17% of them singletons. This sequence originates from a woman in her forties or fifties with Graves' hyperthyroidism that later progressed to Graves' ophthalmopathy. Source material: blood.

DNA for the CDR3: TGTGCCAGCAGTCGGACAGAGAAGAACACTGAAGCTTTCTTT. The encoded protein is CASSRTEKNTEAFF. This chain joins TRBV6-1 and TRBJ1-1; D is possibly TRBD1 (6 bases). CDR3 length equals 14 residues. V lost 5 bases, J lost 1 base, and 11 bases lay in between. From germline, CDR1 is MNHNS and CDR2 SASEGT.